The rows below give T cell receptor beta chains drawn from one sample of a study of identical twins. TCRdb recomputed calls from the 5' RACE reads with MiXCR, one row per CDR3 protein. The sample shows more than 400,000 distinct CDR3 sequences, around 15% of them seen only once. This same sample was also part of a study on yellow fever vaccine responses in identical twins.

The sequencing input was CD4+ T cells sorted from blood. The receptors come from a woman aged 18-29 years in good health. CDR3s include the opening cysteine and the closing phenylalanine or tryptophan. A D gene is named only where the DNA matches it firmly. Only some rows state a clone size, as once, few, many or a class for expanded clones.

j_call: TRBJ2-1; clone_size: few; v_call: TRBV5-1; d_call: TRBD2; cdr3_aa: CASSLGLAGKGSEQFF; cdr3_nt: TGCGCCAGCAGCTTGGGGCTAGCGGGCAAGGGGAGTGAGCAGTTCTTC
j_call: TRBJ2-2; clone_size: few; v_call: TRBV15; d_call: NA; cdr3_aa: CATSTYSRELFF; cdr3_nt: TGTGCCACCAGCACTTATTCCCGGGAGCTGTTTTTT
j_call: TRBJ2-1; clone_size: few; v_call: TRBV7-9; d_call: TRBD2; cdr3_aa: CASSSKLAGSSYNEQFF; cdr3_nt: TGTGCCAGCAGCTCGAAGCTAGCGGGGAGCTCCTACAATGAGCAGTTCTTC
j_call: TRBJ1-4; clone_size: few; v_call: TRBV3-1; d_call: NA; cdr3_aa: CASSFRYEEKLFF; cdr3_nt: TGTGCCAGCAGCTTTCGATATGAGGAAAAACTGTTTTTT
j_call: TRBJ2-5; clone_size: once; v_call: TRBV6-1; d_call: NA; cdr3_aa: CASTQGMATGTQYF; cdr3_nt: TGTGCCAGCACCCAGGGGATGGCCACGGGGACCCAGTACTTC
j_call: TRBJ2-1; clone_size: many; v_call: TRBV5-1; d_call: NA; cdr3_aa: CASSPPPTYNEQFF; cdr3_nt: TGCGCCAGCAGCCCACCCCCAACATACAATGAGCAGTTCTTC
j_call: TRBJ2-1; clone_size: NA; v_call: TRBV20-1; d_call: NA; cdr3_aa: CSARASRSGSYNEQFF; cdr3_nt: TGCAGTGCTAGAGCTAGCCGAAGCGGATCCTACAATGAGCAGTTCTTC
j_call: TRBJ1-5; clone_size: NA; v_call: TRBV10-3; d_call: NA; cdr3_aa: CAISGDSNQPQHF; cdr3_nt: TGTGCCATCAGTGGCGATAGCAATCAGCCCCAGCATTTT
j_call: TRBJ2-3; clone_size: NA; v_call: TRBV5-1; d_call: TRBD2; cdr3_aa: CASSTGGVTDTQYF; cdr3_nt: TGCGCCAGCAGCACGGGGGGAGTCACAGATACGCAGTATTTT
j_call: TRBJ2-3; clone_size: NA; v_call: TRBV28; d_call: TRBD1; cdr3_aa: CASSKTGGMTDTQYF; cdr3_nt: TGTGCCAGCAGTAAAACAGGGGGAATGACAGATACGCAGTATTTT
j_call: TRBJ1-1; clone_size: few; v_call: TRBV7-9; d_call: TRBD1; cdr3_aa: CASSLGRTGKMNTEAFF; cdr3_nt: TGTGCCAGCAGCTTAGGACGGACAGGAAAGATGAACACTGAAGCTTTCTTT
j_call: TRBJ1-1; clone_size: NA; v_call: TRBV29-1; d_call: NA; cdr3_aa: CSVAPPNTEAFF; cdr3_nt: TGCAGCGTTGCCCCCCCGAACACTGAAGCTTTCTTT
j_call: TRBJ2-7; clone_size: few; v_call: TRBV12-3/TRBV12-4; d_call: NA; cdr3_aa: CASRPSGTTPYEQYF; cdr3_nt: TGTGCCAGCAGACCGAGCGGTACAACCCCCTACGAGCAGTACTTC
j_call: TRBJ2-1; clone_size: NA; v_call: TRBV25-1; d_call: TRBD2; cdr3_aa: CASSVWERGNEQFF; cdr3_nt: TGTGCCAGCAGTGTCTGGGAGCGGGGCAATGAGCAGTTCTTC
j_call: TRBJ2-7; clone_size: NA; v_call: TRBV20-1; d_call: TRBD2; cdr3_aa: CSARALAGALPSSYEQYF; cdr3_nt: TGCAGTGCTAGAGCCTTGGCGGGAGCGTTACCTAGTTCCTACGAGCAGTACTTC
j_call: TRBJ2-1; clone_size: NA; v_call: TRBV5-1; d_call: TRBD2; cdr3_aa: CASSLGTSGIDEQFF; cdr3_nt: TGCGCCAGCAGCTTGGGGACTAGCGGGATTGATGAGCAGTTCTTC
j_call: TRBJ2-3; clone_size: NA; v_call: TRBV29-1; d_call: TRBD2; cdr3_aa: CSVERRTTSGGLRSDTQYF; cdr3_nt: TGCAGCGTTGAAAGGAGGACGACTAGCGGGGGGCTTAGATCCGATACGCAGTATTTT
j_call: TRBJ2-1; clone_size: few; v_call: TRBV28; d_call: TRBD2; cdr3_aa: CASSFRGRGSYNEQFF; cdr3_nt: TGTGCCAGCAGTTTTCGGGGGAGGGGCTCCTACAATGAGCAGTTCTTC
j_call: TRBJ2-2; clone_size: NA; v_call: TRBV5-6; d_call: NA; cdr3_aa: CASSLAGFRDTGELFF; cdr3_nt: TGTGCCAGCAGCTTGGCCGGGTTTAGGGACACCGGGGAGCTGTTTTTT
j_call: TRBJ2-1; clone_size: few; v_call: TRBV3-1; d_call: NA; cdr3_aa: CASSQTLGAGFPHSSYNEQFF; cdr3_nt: TGTGCCAGCAGCCAAACACTCGGGGCTGGTTTTCCTCACAGCTCCTACAATGAGCAGTTCTTC